These 20 T cell receptor beta chains share one sample of origin, sequenced in a study of CD8 T cells in ankylosing spondylitis. TCRdb recomputed calls from the 5' RACE reads with MiXCR, one row per CDR3 protein. In the table there are 250,000 or so distinct CDR3 sequences, about a sixth of which are singletons. The specimen sequenced was blood, either unsorted or a sorted T cell fraction (not recorded which). These receptors were taken from a male donor with ankylosing spondylitis or in good health (not recorded which).

This clonotype was seen a few times. This chain's CDR3 is CASSPYRGGGDTQYF. The DNA of the CDR3 is TGTGCCAGCAGTCCCTATAGGGGAGGGGGAGATACGCAGTATTTT. This chain connects TRBV12-3 or TRBV12-4 to TRBJ2-3, with a tentative D call TRBD2 (7 bases). CDR3 length equals 15 residues. V lost 5 bases and J 5 bases, leaving 17 bases between the germline ends.

The chain links TRBV6-5 to TRBJ2-3; the match to TRBD2 covers 11 bases. The germline gives CDR1 MNHEY, CDR2 SVGAGI. The CDR3 runs to 16 residues. V gave up 2 bases and J gave up 3 bases; unmatched junction bases: 4. CDR3 coding DNA: TGTGCCAGCAGTTACGGGTCTAGCGGGAGGACAGATACGCAGTATTTT. As protein: CASSYGSSGRTDTQYF.

The rearrangement links TRBV6-1 to TRBJ2-1; D gene ambiguous. Trimming stripped 0 bases from V and 2 bases from J, with 14 bases between. The CDR3 totals 17 residues. CDR1 MNHNS and CDR2 SASEGT come from the germline V gene. CDR3 in amino acids: CASSEALGPGAYNEQFF. The CDR3 DNA sequence: TGTGCCAGCAGTGAAGCGCTAGGACCCGGAGCCTACAATGAGCAGTTCTTC.

This clonotype was counted at least ten times. The chain has TRBV4-1 and TRBJ2-3; D ambiguous. Germline V gene sequence: CDR1 MGHRA, CDR2 YSYEKL. This CDR3 spans 15 amino acids. V lost 1 base, J lost 1 base, and 9 bases lay in between. The CDR3 sequence: CASSQAIVRTDTQYF. The CDR3 DNA sequence: TGCGCCAGCAGCCAAGCCATCGTCCGCACAGATACGCAGTATTTT.

The chain couples TRBV29-1 to TRBJ2-3, with a possible D match to TRBD2 (6 bases). The CDR3 loop spans 17 amino acids. V gave up 4 bases and J gave up 0 bases, with 20 bases separating them. The germline gives CDR1 SQVTM, CDR2 ANQGSEA. CDR3 DNA sequence: TGCAGCGTTGGAGGGACTGATCGCCTTTTTAGCACAGATACGCAGTATTTT. Its protein product is CSVGGTDRLFSTDTQYF.

CDR3 DNA sequence: TGTGCCAATAAGCGGGTGAGTGGACCTACCTACGAGCAGTACTTC. Its protein is CANKRVSGPTYEQYF. The V gene is TRBV25-1, the J gene TRBJ2-7; tentative D call: TRBD2 (6 bases). Germline CDR1 reads MGHDK; CDR2 reads SYGVNS. V dropped 10 bases and J dropped 2 bases, with 21 bases sitting between them. The CDR3 sequence is 15 residues long.

This clonotype was recorded a few times. The rearrangement uses TRBV7-3 and TRBJ2-5; D might be TRBD2 (5 bases). Germline V gives CDR1 SGHTA, CDR2 FQGTGA. Trimming removed 2 bases from V and 5 bases from J, with 9 bases in between. The CDR3 is made up of 13 amino acids. CDR3 sequence reads: CASSLGGPETQYF. The CDR3 bases are TGTGCCAGCAGCTTAGGAGGTCCGGAGACCCAGTACTTC.

This clonotype was seen repeatedly, ten times or more. The chain is built from TRBV12-3 or TRBV12-4 and TRBJ2-1; D is possibly TRBD2 (5 bases). Trimming shortened V by 7 bases and J by 4 bases, and 14 bases separated the two germline ends. The CDR3 loop spans 14 amino acids. CDR3 protein: CASTQEVPYNEQFF. Written as DNA, the CDR3 is TGTGCCAGCACCCAGGAGGTCCCTTACAATGAGCAGTTCTTC.

This clonotype was picked up a small number of times. V gene TRBV4-1 combines with J gene TRBJ2-1; tentatively, D is TRBD1 or TRBD2 (5 bases each). This CDR3 has 17 residues. Per germline, CDR1 MGHRA and CDR2 YSYEKL. V lost 1 base, J lost 7 bases, and 20 bases lay in between. CDR3 nucleotide sequence: TGCGCCAGCAGCCAAGGGGTATTCCGAGGGGACGGGAATGAGCAGTTCTTC. It specifies CASSQGVFRGDGNEQFF.

In this sample, this clonotype turned up many times. CDR3 protein: CSVRGLAGVDEQYF. In DNA form, the CDR3 reads TGCAGCGTTAGGGGACTAGCGGGAGTTGACGAGCAGTACTTC. This sequence joins TRBV29-1 and TRBJ2-7; 14 bases are shared with TRBD2. J was trimmed by 5 bases and V by 5 bases; bases with no gene match: 5. Germline lookup yields CDR1 SQVTM and CDR2 ANQGSEA. The CDR3 contains 14 residues.

There are a few counts of this clonotype. The rearrangement links TRBV12-3 or TRBV12-4 to TRBJ1-1; 11 bases are a match to TRBD1. The length of the CDR3 is 15 residues. The junction had 4 bases not matched to a gene; V was cut back by 3 bases and J by 4 bases. The CDR3 DNA reads TGTGCCAGCAGTTTCCGGACAGGGGGCGCCACTGAAGCTTTCTTT. Protein: CASSFRTGGATEAFF.

There are a few counts of this clonotype. The chain couples TRBV12-3 or TRBV12-4 to TRBJ2-2; D remains ambiguous. With 3 bases removed from V and 1 base from J, the gap between germline ends came to 6 bases. The CDR3 is 14 amino acids. The CDR3 DNA is TGTGCCAGCAGTTTCCCTGAGAACACCGGGGAGCTGTTTTTT. Amino acid sequence: CASSFPENTGELFF.

There are many counts of this clonotype. The CDR3 sequence: CASTLGLAGGELFF. CDR3 bases: TGTGCCAGCACCCTGGGGCTAGCGGGCGGGGAGCTGTTTTTT. The rearrangement uses TRBV12-3 or TRBV12-4 and TRBJ2-2, with 8 bases aligning to TRBD2. This CDR3 is built from 14 residues. V was clipped by 7 bases and J by 7 bases; unmatched bases: 8.

The table lists this clonotype with a count of one. In DNA, the CDR3 is TGTGCCAGCAGCTTAGCTCAGGAGGGATACAATGAGCAGTTCTTC. It codes for CASSLAQEGYNEQFF. V is TRBV7-9 and J is TRBJ2-1, with D maybe TRBD2 (6 bases). V was shortened by 0 bases and J by 4 bases, with 10 bases between the two germline ends. The germline gives CDR1 SEHNR, CDR2 FQNEAQ (reference sequence). CDR3 size: 15 residues.

This clonotype was counted between two and nine times. The rearrangement links TRBV11-2 to TRBJ2-7; weak D call: TRBD1 (6 bases). The ends were cut back, 1 base at V and 3 bases at J, with 10 bases in the middle. Germline V gene data show CDR1 as SGHAT and CDR2 as FQNNGV. The CDR3 extends over 14 amino acids. The CDR3 DNA reads TGTGCCAGCAGCTTAGGATCAGGGGTCTACGAGCAGTACTTC. Its protein is CASSLGSGVYEQYF.

Only a few counts were recorded for this clonotype. The V call is TRBV27, the J call TRBJ2-1, with 11 bases matching TRBD1. The V segment lost 4 bases and the J segment 4 bases; nucleotides outside the gene matches: 3. Germline values: CDR1 MNHEY, CDR2 SMNVEV (reference sequence). CDR3 length: 15 residues. This CDR3 is CASSWGTGGYNEQFF. The CDR3 DNA reads TGTGCCAGCAGTTGGGGGACAGGGGGTTACAATGAGCAGTTCTTC.

This clonotype has more than one count but fewer than ten. V and J are TRBV4-1 and TRBJ2-5, with D possibly TRBD1 on 5 matching bases. The length of the CDR3 is 15 residues. V lost 4 bases and J lost 5, with 17 bases in between. Germline V lookup: CDR1 MGHRA, CDR2 YSYEKL. The CDR3 sequence: CASSPILTGSETQYF. CDR3 nucleotides: TGCGCCAGCAGCCCCATACTTACAGGTTCGGAGACCCAGTACTTC.

This clonotype came up a few times. The rearrangement links TRBV12-3 or TRBV12-4 to TRBJ2-2; unclear D gene. This CDR3 region has 16 residues. V lost 3 bases to trimming and J lost 0 bases, with 11 bases between them. CDR3 residues: CASSFSPDANTGELFF. In nucleotides, the CDR3 is TGTGCCAGCAGTTTTTCTCCAGACGCGAACACCGGGGAGCTGTTTTTT.

The chain couples TRBV5-6 to TRBJ2-3, with 11 bases that match TRBD2. There are 16 residues in the CDR3. CDR1 is SGHDT and CDR2 is YYEEEE in the germline V gene. Losses at the gene ends were 4 bases for V and 2 bases for J; bases not matched to a gene: 6. CDR3 protein: CASSPGTSGTTDTQYF. The CDR3 DNA reads TGTGCCAGCAGCCCTGGGACTAGCGGAACCACAGATACGCAGTATTTT.

The chain couples TRBV3-1 to TRBJ2-3; maybe TRBD1 (7 bases). V was cut by 2 bases and J by 2 bases, with 17 bases left in between. There are 17 residues in the CDR3. Germline V lookup: CDR1 LGHDT, CDR2 YNNKEL (reference sequence). CDR3 DNA: TGTGCCAGCAGCCAATGGGACAGCGGGCCATCCACAGATACGCAGTATTTT. It translates to CASSQWDSGPSTDTQYF.